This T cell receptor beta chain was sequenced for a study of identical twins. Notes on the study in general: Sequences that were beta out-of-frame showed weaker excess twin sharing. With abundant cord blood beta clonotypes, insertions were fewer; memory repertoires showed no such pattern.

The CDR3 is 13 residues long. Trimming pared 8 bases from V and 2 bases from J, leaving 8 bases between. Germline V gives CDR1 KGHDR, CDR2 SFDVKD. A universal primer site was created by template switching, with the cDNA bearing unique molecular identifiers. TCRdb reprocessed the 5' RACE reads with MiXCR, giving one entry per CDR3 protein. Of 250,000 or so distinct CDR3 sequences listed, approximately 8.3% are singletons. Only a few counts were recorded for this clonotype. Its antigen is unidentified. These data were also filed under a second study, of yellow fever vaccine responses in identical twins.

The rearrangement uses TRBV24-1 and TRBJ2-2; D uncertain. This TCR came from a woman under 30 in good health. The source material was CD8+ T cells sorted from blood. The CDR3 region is CATTKENTGELFF. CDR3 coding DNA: TGTGCCACCACTAAAGAAAACACCGGGGAGCTGTTTTTT.